The entry below gives a single TCR beta chain sequence along with its context. The specificity of this receptor is unknown. Base-call qualities are not available, and no considerably larger clone is one nucleotide away. This record comes from a study of human T cells and chemical hapten exposure (dated by TCRdb to the early 2020s). The study in broad terms: The libraries were sequenced as a pool, and the TCR yield per sample differed mostly because of small variations in library volumes within the pool. For every blood RNA sample, sequencing covered both the TCR alpha and TCR beta chains. This study followed changes in the peripheral blood TCR repertoire in vivo during primary and secondary sensitization of alopecia patients to the hapten diphenylcyclopropenone (DPC).

Library preparation was by RACE. The reads were generated on a NextSeq 500. During library preparation, unique molecular identifiers were attached to individual cDNA molecules so that TCRs could be counted in a quantitative, reproducible way. As for the authors' bioinformatics: Samples had a median of roughly 99,000 TCRs, with a range from about 20,000 to 690,600. The Decombinator software suite was used to annotate V, J and CDR3 in the TCR reads. Every sample was subsampled to the same number of TCRs (28,000) for the PS versus PT1 abundance plots. Expanded TCRs were defined as absent before sensitization and observed at least eight times at the 2-week time point. The public reads were quality trimmed at Q25 with fastp and then assembled into clones with MiXCR by TCRdb, keeping productive beta chains. Entries are consolidated by CDR3 protein sequence, retaining the most common genes and DNA. The authors' filters were not applied to this entry. The sample table holds about 130,000 distinct CDR3 sequences, of which approximately 9% were seen once. Jointly, the top ten make up 1.5% to 2% of the sample.

For this chain, trimming is 2 bases at the V end and 6 bases at the J end, and the number of junction bases without a gene match is 4. From the cysteine through the phenylalanine, the CDR3 covers 14 amino acids. Of the read, only the CDR3 DNA is kept; its 42 bases are in frame from base 1. Results the study describes overall, beyond this receptor: The number of TCRs above 1 in 1000 frequency did not change with DPC sensitization; there was no evidence of global repertoire structure alterations. After repeated subsampling, the strength of the expansion versus patch-test correlation and the threshold at which it became significant changed.

This specimen's time point label, per the study, means: healthy volunteer bleed at 2 weeks. Total RNA was extracted from unfractionated whole blood collected in Tempus Blood RNA tubes. A handful of healthy volunteers acted as controls for TCR sequencing and had blood drawn at day 0, 2 weeks and 6 weeks. The clonotype comes from a male donor in good health. Some clones in this sample may be carry-over from other donors' samples. Recombination linked TRBV12-3 or TRBV12-4 to TRBJ2-1, with TRBD2 matching 7 junction bases. Sequencing used whole blood. The DNA reads as follows: TGTGCCAGCAGTTTATGGGAGGGGTCCAATGAGCAGTTCTTC. Translated, this gives CASSLWEGSNEQFF.